This passage covers 32 T cell receptor beta chains from one sample sequenced in a study of graft-versus-host responses after intestinal transplantation. Their antigens remain unidentified. Profiled with immunoSEQ multiplex PCR; TCRdb holds only in-frame clones, not every one. The sample shows about 98,000 clones, roughly four fifths of them seen only once. The sample in question was unstimulated CD8+ T cells sorted from spleen or lymph node cells, obtained before intestinal transplant. These receptors all stem from a human donor who received an intestinal transplant.

The J gene is TRBJ2-2, the V gene TRBV7-3; TRBD2 matches 7 bases. Germline V CDR1 and CDR2: SGHTA, FQGTGA. V trimming: 2 bases; J trimming: 4 bases; junction bases outside the gene matches: 4. The CDR3 is 15 amino acids. CDR3 sequence (DNA): TGTGCCAGCAGCTTAGGACTAGTTGCCACCGGGGAGCTGTTTTTT. Translation gives CASSLGLVATGELFF.

The V call is TRBV4-3, the J call TRBJ2-2; D possibly corresponds to TRBD2 (7 bases). Germline loops: CDR1 LGHNA, CDR2 YSLEER. The CDR3 runs to 20 residues. With 0 bases removed from V and 0 bases from J, the gap between germline ends came to 20 bases. The CDR3 protein is CASSQDPSGWEGANTGELFF. CDR3 nucleotides: TGCGCCAGCAGCCAAGATCCAAGCGGGTGGGAGGGGGCGAACACCGGGGAGCTGTTTTTT.

J is TRBJ2-7 and V is TRBV19, with D hard to call. The length of the CDR3 is 12 residues. Trimming cost V 6 bases and J 2 bases, with 8 bases left between them. CDR1 is LNHDA, CDR2 SQIVND, per germline (reference sequence). CDR3 loop: CASSVGPYEQYF. CDR3 DNA sequence: TGTGCCAGTAGCGTCGGCCCCTACGAGCAGTACTTC.

The V and J genes are TRBV19 and TRBJ2-1; 11 bases match TRBD1. From germline, CDR1 is LNHDA and CDR2 SQIVND (reference sequence). The V segment lost 3 bases and the J segment 6 bases; nucleotides outside the gene matches: 4. The CDR3 contains 15 residues. CDR3 sequence: CASSMAGTGGNEQFF. In DNA form, the CDR3 reads TGTGCCAGTAGTATGGCCGGGACAGGGGGCAATGAGCAGTTCTTC.

J is TRBJ2-7 and V is TRBV7-9; D ambiguous. In germline, CDR1 is SEHNR, CDR2 FQNEAQ (reference sequence). V lost 8 bases and J 2 bases, leaving 13 bases between the germline ends. The CDR3 is made up of 13 amino acids. The CDR3 is CASGVANPYEQYF. CDR3 sequence (DNA): TGTGCCAGCGGGGTCGCGAACCCCTACGAGCAGTACTTC.

DNA for the CDR3: TGTGCCAGCAGCTTGGCGGGACAGGGGTTGAACACCGGGGAGCTGTTTTTT. Its translation: CASSLAGQGLNTGELFF. The chain joins TRBV5-6 to TRBJ2-2; 10 positions agree with TRBD1. The length of the CDR3 is 17 residues. In germline, CDR1 is SGHDT, CDR2 YYEEEE. V trimming: 0 bases; J trimming: 1 base; junction bases outside the gene matches: 3.

The chain uses TRBV27 and TRBJ1-5; the match to TRBD1 covers 11 bases. The germline gives CDR1 MNHEY, CDR2 SMNVEV (reference sequence). V gave up 4 bases and J gave up 6 bases; unmatched junction bases: 8. This CDR3 contains 16 residues. The CDR3 coding sequence is TGTGCCAGCAGTTCCTGGACAGGGGGCCCCGGTCAGCCCCAGCATTTT. This gives the protein CASSSWTGGPGQPQHF.

The V call is TRBV2, the J call TRBJ2-1; 10 nucleotides agree with TRBD2. The germline V gene has CDR1 SNHLY and CDR2 FYNNEI. V was clipped by 1 base and J by 5 bases; unmatched bases: 2. CDR3 size: 15 residues. The CDR3 bases are TGTGCCAGCAGTGAAGGGACTAGCGGTAACAATGAGCAGTTCTTC. It encodes CASSEGTSGNNEQFF.

The V gene is TRBV4-1, the J gene TRBJ1-1; tentative D call: TRBD1 (5 bases). V lost 0 bases and J lost 3, with 11 bases in between. CDR1 and CDR2 from the germline V gene are MGHRA and YSYEKL. The CDR3 sequence is 15 residues long. Here the CDR3 DNA reads TGCGCCAGCAGCCAAGAAAGTCGGGGGTACACTGAAGCTTTCTTT. Residues: CASSQESRGYTEAFF.

The J gene is TRBJ2-3, the V gene TRBV6-5; D remains ambiguous. The CDR3 is 15 amino acids. Germline V gene data show CDR1 as MNHEY and CDR2 as SVGAGI. Trimming removed 5 bases from V and 4 bases from J, with 16 bases in between. CDR3 nucleotide sequence: TGTGCCAGCAGTGTCTATATTGACTCTTCAGATACGCAGTATTTT. Protein: CASSVYIDSSDTQYF.

V is TRBV11-2 and J is TRBJ2-1; the match to TRBD1 covers 8 bases. J was trimmed by 2 bases and V by 5 bases; bases with no gene match: 2. Germline V lookup: CDR1 SGHAT, CDR2 FQNNGV. This CDR3 contains 14 residues. This CDR3 reads CASSPDRAYNEQFF. The DNA for the CDR3 is TGTGCCAGCAGCCCGGACAGGGCCTACAATGAGCAGTTCTTC.

The chain employs TRBV12-5 and TRBJ2-5, with TRBD2 as a possible D gene (5 bases). Germline V gene lookup returns CDR1 LGHNT and CDR2 FRNRAP. V shed 3 bases and J shed 2 bases, with 16 bases lying between them. This CDR3 has 16 residues. DNA for the CDR3: TGTGCTAGTGGTTTTACGACTACAGCCTTACAAGAGACCCAGTACTTC. It yields the protein CASGFTTTALQETQYF.

This sequence joins TRBV7-8 and TRBJ2-1, with a weak D call TRBD2 (6 bases). Germline CDR1 reads SGHVS; CDR2 reads FQNEAQ. V lost 1 base and J lost 9, with 13 bases in between. The CDR3 consists of 14 residues. The CDR3 coding sequence is TGTGCCAGCAGCTTAGGGCGGACCGGGGGTGAGCAGTTCTTC. The encoded protein is CASSLGRTGGEQFF.

This clone has only a few counts. The V and J genes are TRBV7-9 and TRBJ1-2; no firm D call. Trimming took off 0 bases at V and 0 bases at J, with 11 bases between the two ends. Germline CDR1 SEHNR, CDR2 FQNEAQ (reference sequence). The CDR3 runs 16 residues. The CDR3 reads CASSLAERATNYGYTF. Here the CDR3 DNA reads TGTGCCAGCAGCTTAGCTGAGAGGGCAACTAACTATGGCTACACCTTC.

This clone was recorded once. V usage is TRBV4-2 and J usage is TRBJ2-7, with D uncertain. V lost 2 bases and J 2 bases, leaving 10 bases between the germline ends. CDR1 is LGHNA and CDR2 is YNFKEQ in the germline V gene. The CDR3 loop spans 14 amino acids. For the CDR3, the DNA is TGTGCCAGCAGCCAAACGACCGGTACCTACGAGCAGTACTTC. This translates into CASSQTTGTYEQYF.

CDR3 DNA sequence: TGTGCCAGCAGTTTGGTACTCAACTCTCACAATGAGCAGTTCTTC. It specifies CASSLVLNSHNEQFF. The chain joins TRBV28 to TRBJ2-1; D ambiguous. In germline, CDR1 is MDHEN, CDR2 SYDVKM. V was clipped by 3 bases and J by 5 bases, with 14 bases between them. This CDR3 contains 15 residues.

CDR3 bases: TGTGCCAGCAGCTTAGGGGGGACAGACCACAGATATACGCAGTATTTT. This sequence encodes CASSLGGTDHRYTQYF. The J gene is TRBJ2-3, the V gene TRBV13, with 7 bases identical to TRBD1. J lost 7 bases, V lost 0 bases, and 10 bases had no gene match. The germline V gene has CDR1 PRHDT and CDR2 FYEKMQ (reference sequence). The CDR3 contains 16 residues.

This clone was counted a few times. The rearrangement joins TRBV10-2 to TRBJ1-2, with D uncertain. Trimming took off 6 bases at V and 4 bases at J, with 9 bases between the two ends. CDR1 and CDR2 from the germline V gene are WSHSY and SAAADI. CDR3 length: 12 amino acids. The CDR3 is CASSLGSYGYTF. The CDR3 DNA reads as TGCGCCAGCAGCCTCGGTTCCTATGGCTACACCTTC.

The V call is TRBV19, the J call TRBJ2-5; maybe TRBD1 (5 bases). The germline V and J ends were trimmed by 7 bases and 4 bases, with 13 bases remaining between them. Germline V gene data show CDR1 as LNHDA and CDR2 as SQIVND (reference sequence). CDR3 size: 13 residues. CDR3 protein: CASTGSPGETQYF. CDR3 bases: TGTGCCAGTACAGGGTCCCCTGGAGAGACCCAGTACTTC.

The V and J genes are TRBV6-1 and TRBJ2-7, with unresolved D. With 8 bases removed from V and 3 bases from J, the gap between germline ends came to 20 bases. The germline V gene encodes CDR1 MNHNS and CDR2 SASEGT. This CDR3 is 15 amino acids long. CDR3 bases: TGTGCCAGCTTCCGGAGAGCAGCTCGGGTCTACGAGCAGTACTTC. Translating it yields CASFRRAARVYEQYF.

The genes are TRBV11-2 and TRBJ2-7; a weak D match, TRBD1 (5 bases). This CDR3 has 14 residues. Trimming cost V 2 bases and J 7 bases, with 15 bases left between them. Germline V lookup: CDR1 SGHAT, CDR2 FQNNGV. The CDR3, as DNA: TGTGCCAGCAGCTTATGGACAAGTGATAGGGAGCAGTACTTC. As protein: CASSLWTSDREQYF.

This clone was seen only a few times. The V gene is TRBV6-5, the J gene TRBJ2-1; possibly TRBD2 for D (6 bases). Germline V gene sequence: CDR1 MNHEY, CDR2 SVGAGI. This CDR3 is 12 amino acids long. The V gene lost 5 bases and the J gene lost 9 bases, with 11 bases spanning the gap. The chain's CDR3 is CASSHGGSEQFF. In DNA form, the CDR3 reads TGTGCCAGCAGTCACGGGGGAAGTGAGCAGTTCTTC.

The CDR3 DNA is TGTGCCAGCAGTTCGACAGGGGCGGATGGAAACACCATATATTTT. It specifies CASSSTGADGNTIYF. The rearrangement links TRBV27 to TRBJ1-3; 8 bases map to TRBD1. The J segment lost 3 bases and the V segment lost 4 bases, leaving 5 bases of the junction unmatched. Germline-derived CDR1 and CDR2 are MNHEY and SMNVEV (reference sequence). The CDR3 loop spans 15 amino acids.

This clone was found a few times. The rearrangement joins TRBV6-1 to TRBJ2-3; D tentatively reads TRBD1 or TRBD2 (5 bases each). The germline V and J ends were trimmed by 1 base and 3 bases, with 11 bases remaining between them. Germline assignment: CDR1 MNHNS and CDR2 SASEGT. The CDR3 consists of 15 residues. The CDR3 nucleotides read TGTGCCAGCAGTGAAGATGGGACCTTGACAGATACGCAGTATTTT. Protein: CASSEDGTLTDTQYF.

The chain has TRBV9 and TRBJ2-3; D remains unclear. This CDR3 comprises 12 residues. The ends were cut back, 0 bases at V and 6 bases at J, with 5 bases in the middle. The germline CDR1 and CDR2 sequences are SGDLS and YYNGEE. The CDR3 nucleotides read TGTGCCAGCAGCGTAGGGAGTGATACGCAGTATTTT. This sequence encodes CASSVGSDTQYF. The full variable domain, in which reference TRBV9 and TRBJ2-3 provide the parts outside the CDR3, is DSGVTQTPKHLITATGQRVTLRCSPRSGDLSVYWYQQSLDQGLQFLIQYYNGEERAKGNILERFSAQQFPDLHSELNLSSLELGDSALYFCASSVGSDTQYFGPGTRLTVL.

The V call is TRBV29-1, the J call TRBJ2-7; either TRBD1 or TRBD2 may supply D (6 bases each). This CDR3 is 14 amino acids long. V was shortened by 1 base and J by 3 bases, with 13 bases between the two germline ends. The germline gives CDR1 SQVTM, CDR2 ANQGSEA. The CDR3: CSVEAGEVGYEQYF. The CDR3 nucleotides are TGCAGCGTTGAAGCAGGGGAGGTTGGCTACGAGCAGTACTTC.

The chain recombines TRBV6-5 with TRBJ2-7, with D possibly being TRBD1 (6 bases). The CDR3 contains 14 residues. Germline CDR1 and CDR2: MNHEY and SVGAGI. Deletions cut 2 bases from V and 3 bases from J, with 11 bases between. The CDR3 region has the DNA TGTGCCAGCAGTTACCGGGACACCATCTACGAGCAGTACTTC. It yields the protein CASSYRDTIYEQYF.

The chain has TRBV2 and TRBJ2-6; D might be TRBD1 (5 bases). The CDR3 is 16 amino acids. Germline CDR1 and CDR2: SNHLY and FYNNEI. Trimming pared 4 bases from V and 2 bases from J, leaving 12 bases between. The CDR3 is CASSAVRTPGANVLTF. The CDR3 DNA is TGTGCCAGCAGTGCCGTCCGGACACCTGGGGCCAACGTCCTGACTTTC.

The genes are TRBV5-1 and TRBJ2-3; TRBD2 aligns across 14 bases. This CDR3 is built from 15 residues. Per germline, CDR1 SGHRS and CDR2 YFSETQ. Trimming cost V 7 bases and J 7 bases; bases outside gene matches: 8. CDR3 residues: CASCYGLAGGYTQYF. The CDR3 DNA sequence: TGCGCCAGCTGCTACGGACTAGCGGGGGGATATACGCAGTATTTT.

This sequence joins TRBV6-5 and TRBJ1-2, with TRBD1 as a possible D gene (5 bases). V was shortened by 4 bases and J by 4 bases, with 16 bases between the two germline ends. The CDR3 is 15 residues long. Germline loops: CDR1 MNHEY, CDR2 SVGAGI. The CDR3 region is CASSSWAAGLYGYTF. In DNA form, the CDR3 reads TGTGCCAGCAGTTCTTGGGCCGCGGGGCTCTATGGCTACACCTTC.

V is TRBV10-1 and J is TRBJ2-1; D is ambiguous. This CDR3 is built from 12 residues. With 6 bases removed from V and 6 bases from J, the gap between germline ends came to 9 bases. Germline loops: CDR1 WNHNN, CDR2 SYGVQD (reference sequence). CDR3 sequence (DNA): TGCGCCAGCAGCCCAGGCATCAATGAGCAGTTCTTC. It translates to CASSPGINEQFF.

V gene TRBV6-4 combines with J gene TRBJ2-3, with 11 bases lining up with TRBD2. This CDR3 contains 18 residues. V lost 4 bases, J lost 6 bases, and 15 bases stayed unmatched. Looked up from germline, CDR1 is MRHNA and CDR2 is SNTAGT. The CDR3 DNA is TGTGCCAGCAGTGCTTGCGGTAGCGGGGGGGCCACGAGGGATACGCAGTATTTT. Protein: CASSACGSGGATRDTQYF.